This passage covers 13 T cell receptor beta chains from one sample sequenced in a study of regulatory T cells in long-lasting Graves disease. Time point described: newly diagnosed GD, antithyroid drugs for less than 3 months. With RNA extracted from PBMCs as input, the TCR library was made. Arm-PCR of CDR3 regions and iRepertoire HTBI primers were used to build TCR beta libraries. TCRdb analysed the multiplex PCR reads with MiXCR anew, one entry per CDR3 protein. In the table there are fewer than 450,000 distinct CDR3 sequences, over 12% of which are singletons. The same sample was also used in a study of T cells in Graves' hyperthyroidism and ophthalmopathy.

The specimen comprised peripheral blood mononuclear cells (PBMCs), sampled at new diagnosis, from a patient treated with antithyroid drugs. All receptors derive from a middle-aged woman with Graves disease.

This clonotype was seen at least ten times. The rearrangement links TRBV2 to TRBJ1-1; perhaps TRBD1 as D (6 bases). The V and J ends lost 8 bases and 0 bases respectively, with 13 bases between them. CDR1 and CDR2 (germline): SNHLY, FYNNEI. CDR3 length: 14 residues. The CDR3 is CASLGGPMNTEAFF. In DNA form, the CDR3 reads TGTGCCAGCTTGGGGGGGCCAATGAACACTGAAGCTTTCTTT. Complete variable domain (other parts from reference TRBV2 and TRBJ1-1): EPEVTQTPSHQVTQMGQEVILRCVPISNHLYFYWYRQILGQKVEFLVSFYNNEISEKSEIFDDQFSVERPDGSNFTLKIRSTKLEDSAMYFCASLGGPMNTEAFFGQGTRLTVV.

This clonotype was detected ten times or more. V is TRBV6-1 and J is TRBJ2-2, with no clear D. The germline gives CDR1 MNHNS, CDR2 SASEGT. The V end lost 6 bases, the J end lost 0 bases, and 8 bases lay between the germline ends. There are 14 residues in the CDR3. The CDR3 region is CASRVGPNTGELFF. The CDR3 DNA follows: TGTGCCAGCAGGGTTGGACCGAACACCGGGGAGCTGTTTTTT.

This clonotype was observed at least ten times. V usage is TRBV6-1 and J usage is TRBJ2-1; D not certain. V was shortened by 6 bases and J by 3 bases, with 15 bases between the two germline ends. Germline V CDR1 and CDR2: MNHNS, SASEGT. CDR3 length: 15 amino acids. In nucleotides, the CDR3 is TGTGCCAGCAGCTCACCCGGGTGGGACTACAATGAGCAGTTCTTC. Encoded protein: CASSSPGWDYNEQFF.

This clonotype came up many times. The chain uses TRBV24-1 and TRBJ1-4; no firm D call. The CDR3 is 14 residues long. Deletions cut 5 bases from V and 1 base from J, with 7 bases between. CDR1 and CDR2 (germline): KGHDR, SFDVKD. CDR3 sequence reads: CATSASGTNEKLFF. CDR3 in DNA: TGTGCCACCAGTGCATCCGGAACTAATGAAAAACTGTTTTTT.

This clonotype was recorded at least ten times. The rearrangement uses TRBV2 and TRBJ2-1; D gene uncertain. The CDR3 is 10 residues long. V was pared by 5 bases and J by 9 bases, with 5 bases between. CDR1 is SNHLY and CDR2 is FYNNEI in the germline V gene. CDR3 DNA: TGTGCCAGCAGTTACGGTGAGCAGTTCTTC. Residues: CASSYGEQFF. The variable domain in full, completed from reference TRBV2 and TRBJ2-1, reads EPEVTQTPSHQVTQMGQEVILRCVPISNHLYFYWYRQILGQKVEFLVSFYNNEISEKSEIFDDQFSVERPDGSNFTLKIRSTKLEDSAMYFCASSYGEQFFGPGTRLTVL.

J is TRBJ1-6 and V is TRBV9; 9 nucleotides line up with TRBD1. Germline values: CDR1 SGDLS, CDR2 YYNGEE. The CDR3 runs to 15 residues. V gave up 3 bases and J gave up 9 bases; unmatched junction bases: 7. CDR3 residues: CASSGPGQGSSPLHF. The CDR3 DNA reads TGTGCCAGCAGCGGTCCTGGACAGGGGAGTTCACCCCTCCACTTT.

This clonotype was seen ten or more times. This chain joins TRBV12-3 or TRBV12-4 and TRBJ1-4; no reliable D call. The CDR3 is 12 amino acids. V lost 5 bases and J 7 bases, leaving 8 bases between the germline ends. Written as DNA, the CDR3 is TGTGCCAGCAGTCTGACTGGTGAAAAACTGTTTTTT. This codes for CASSLTGEKLFF.

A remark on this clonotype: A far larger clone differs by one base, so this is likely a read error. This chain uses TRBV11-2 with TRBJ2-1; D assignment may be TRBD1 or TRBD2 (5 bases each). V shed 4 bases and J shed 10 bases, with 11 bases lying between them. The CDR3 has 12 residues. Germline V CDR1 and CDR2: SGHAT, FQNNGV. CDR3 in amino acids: CASSSYGTEQFF. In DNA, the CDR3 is TGTGCCAGCAGCTCCTACGGGACGGAGCAGTTCTTC.

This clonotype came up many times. CDR3: CASSGTNGMVDTQYF. CDR3 nucleotides: TGTGCCAGCAGTGGGACTAACGGGATGGTAGATACGCAGTATTTT. The chain recombines TRBV2 with TRBJ2-3, with D maybe TRBD2 (6 bases). Germline lookup yields CDR1 SNHLY and CDR2 FYNNEI. CDR3 length: 15 amino acids. V lost 4 bases to trimming and J lost 5 bases, with 16 bases between them.

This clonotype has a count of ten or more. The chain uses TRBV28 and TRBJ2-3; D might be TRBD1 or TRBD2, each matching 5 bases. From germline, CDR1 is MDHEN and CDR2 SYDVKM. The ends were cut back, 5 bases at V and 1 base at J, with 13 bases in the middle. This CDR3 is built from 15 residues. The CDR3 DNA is TGTGCCAGCAGTGGGGGAGATGGTGGCACAGATACGCAGTATTTT. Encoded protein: CASSGGDGGTDTQYF.

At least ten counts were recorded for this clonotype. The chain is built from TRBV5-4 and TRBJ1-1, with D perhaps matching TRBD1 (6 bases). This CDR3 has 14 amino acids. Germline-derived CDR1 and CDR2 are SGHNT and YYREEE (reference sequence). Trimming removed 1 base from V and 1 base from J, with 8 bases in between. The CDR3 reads CASSLLTGNTEAFF. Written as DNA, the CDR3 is TGTGCCAGCAGCTTGCTGACAGGGAACACTGAAGCTTTCTTT.

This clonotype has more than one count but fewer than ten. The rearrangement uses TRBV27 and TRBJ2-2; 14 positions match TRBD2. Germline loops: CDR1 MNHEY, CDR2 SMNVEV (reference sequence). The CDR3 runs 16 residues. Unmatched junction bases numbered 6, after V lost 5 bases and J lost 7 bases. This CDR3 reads CASSVGLAGDNGELFF. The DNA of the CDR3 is TGTGCCAGCAGTGTGGGACTAGCGGGAGATAACGGGGAGCTGTTTTTT.

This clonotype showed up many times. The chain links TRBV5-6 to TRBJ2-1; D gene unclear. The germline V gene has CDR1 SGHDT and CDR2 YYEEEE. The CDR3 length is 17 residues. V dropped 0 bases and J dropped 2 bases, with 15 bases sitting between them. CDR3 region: CASSLDPRPFTYNEQFF. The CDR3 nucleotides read TGTGCCAGCAGCTTGGACCCTAGGCCATTCACCTACAATGAGCAGTTCTTC.